This T cell receptor beta chain was sequenced for a study of blood T cells in healthy people across ages. This clonotype has a handful of counts. Its antigen remains unidentified. CDR1 and CDR2 (germline): SEHNR, FQNEAQ (reference sequence). V lost 2 bases, J lost 5 bases, and 10 bases lay in between. The CDR3 spans 13 residues. It was with a sample-barcoded 5' primer and a J-beta primer mix that a second PCR of roughly 7 to 12 cycles was run. TCRdb independently ran MiXCR on the 5' RACE reads; one entry per CDR3 protein. The sample has fewer than 2,000,000 distinct CDR3 sequences, about 32% seen once. Study-level findings and limits: Correlation between TCR beta diversity and naive T cell percentage was strong.

No fewer than 7 million PBMCs went into each sample. The sequenced sample consisted of blood. The sequence was obtained from a woman in her 30s in good health. The V and J genes are TRBV7-9 and TRBJ2-7, with D possibly being TRBD2 (6 bases). Here the CDR3 reads CASSLPGEDEQYF. The CDR3, as DNA: TGTGCCAGCAGCTTACCGGGAGAGGACGAGCAGTACTTC.